This T cell receptor beta chain was retrieved from a study of response to subunit inactivated influenza vaccine. This clonotype has a handful of counts. Its antigen remains unidentified. TCRdb fed the RT-PCR reads into MiXCR, producing one record per CDR3 protein. This sample carries about 300,000 distinct CDR3 sequences, just over 20% of them seen once, and the ten largest clones take 10%. Findings of the study overall: Each seasonal influenza vaccination, the authors suggested, recruits few new T cells.

Germline V gives CDR1 ENHRY, CDR2 SYGVKD. The CDR3 spans 12 residues. Between the trimmed V and J ends, which lost 10 bases and 6 bases, there was a span of 15 bases. This TCR came from a man between 50 and 70 years old who received an inactivated influenza vaccine. The source was PBMCs from blood, collected around 22 months after vaccination. This chain joins TRBV10-3 and TRBJ1-2, with D maybe TRBD1 (6 bases). For the CDR3, the DNA is TGTGCCAGTAGGGCAGGGGACGATGGCTACACCTTC. Protein sequence: CASRAGDDGYTF.